Described below is a single T cell receptor (beta chain) sequence and its context. Its antigen is unidentified. TCRdb called the multiplex PCR reads again in MiXCR, with one record for every CDR3 protein. The data show 30,000 to 35,000 distinct CDR3 sequences, with 63% seen just once and about 18% held by the top ten. The data were obtained in a study of breast tumors, draining lymph nodes, adjacent tissues. Study findings and constraints: Most tumor T cells seemingly derive from lymph node, then expand in tumor. Tumors had less TCR diversity than lymph nodes, more than nontumor tissue. Data only fit, rather than demonstrated, lymph node origin of most tumor T cells.

Trimming removed 3 bases at V and 4 bases at J, with 14 bases between. CDR1 and CDR2 from the germline V gene are DFQATT and SNEGSKA (reference sequence). The CDR3 has 14 residues. The rearrangement links TRBV20-1 to TRBJ2-3; D assignment may be TRBD1 or TRBD2 (6 bases each). Specimen: breast tumor tissue. This sequence originates from a female donor with breast cancer. Some clones in this sample may be carry-over from other donors' samples. The CDR3: CSASSWGAPDTQYF. In nucleotides, the CDR3 is TGCAGTGCTAGTTCTTGGGGGGCCCCAGATACGCAGTATTTT.